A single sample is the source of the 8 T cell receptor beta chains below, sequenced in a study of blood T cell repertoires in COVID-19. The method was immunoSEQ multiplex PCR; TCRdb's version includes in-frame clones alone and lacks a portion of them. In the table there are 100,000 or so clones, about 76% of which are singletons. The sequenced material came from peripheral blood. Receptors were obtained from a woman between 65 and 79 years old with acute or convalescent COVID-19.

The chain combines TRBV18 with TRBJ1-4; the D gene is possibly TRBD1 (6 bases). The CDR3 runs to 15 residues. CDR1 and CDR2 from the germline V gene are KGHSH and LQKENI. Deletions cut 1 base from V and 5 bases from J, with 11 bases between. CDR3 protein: CASSPLPQGNEKLFF. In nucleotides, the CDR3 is TGTGCCAGCTCACCACTGCCCCAGGGGAATGAAAAACTGTTTTTT.

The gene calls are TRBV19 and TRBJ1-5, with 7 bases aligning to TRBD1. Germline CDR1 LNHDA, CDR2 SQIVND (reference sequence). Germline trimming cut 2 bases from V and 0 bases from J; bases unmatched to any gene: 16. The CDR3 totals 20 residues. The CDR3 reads CASSIYPGLQGSYSNQPQHF. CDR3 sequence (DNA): TGTGCCAGTAGTATATATCCGGGCCTACAGGGGTCATATAGCAATCAGCCCCAGCATTTT.

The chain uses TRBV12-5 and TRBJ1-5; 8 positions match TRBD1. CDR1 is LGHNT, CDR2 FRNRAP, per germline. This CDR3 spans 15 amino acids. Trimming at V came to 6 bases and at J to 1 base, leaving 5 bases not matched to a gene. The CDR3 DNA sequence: TGTGCTAGTGGCACCGGACAGGGAAGCAATCAGCCCCAGCATTTT. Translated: CASGTGQGSNQPQHF. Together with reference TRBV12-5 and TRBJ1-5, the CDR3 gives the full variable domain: DARVTQTPRHKVTEMGQEVTMRCQPILGHNTVFWYRQTMMQGLELLAYFRNRAPLDDSGMPKDRFSAEMPDATLATLKIQPSEPRDSAVYFCASGTGQGSNQPQHFGDGTRLSIL.

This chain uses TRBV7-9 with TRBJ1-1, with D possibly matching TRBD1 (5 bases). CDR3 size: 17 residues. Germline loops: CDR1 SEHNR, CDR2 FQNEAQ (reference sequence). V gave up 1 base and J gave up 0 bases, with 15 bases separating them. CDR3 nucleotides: TGTGCCAGCAGCTTAGTGGGGTGGAGGGGCTTGAACACTGAAGCTTTCTTT. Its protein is CASSLVGWRGLNTEAFF.

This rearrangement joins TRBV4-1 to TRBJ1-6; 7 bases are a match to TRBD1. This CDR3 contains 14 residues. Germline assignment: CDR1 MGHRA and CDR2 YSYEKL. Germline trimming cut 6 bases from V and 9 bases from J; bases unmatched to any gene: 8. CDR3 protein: CASSLGTAGSPLHF. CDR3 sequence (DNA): TGCGCCAGCAGTCTCGGGACAGCGGGTTCACCCCTCCACTTT.

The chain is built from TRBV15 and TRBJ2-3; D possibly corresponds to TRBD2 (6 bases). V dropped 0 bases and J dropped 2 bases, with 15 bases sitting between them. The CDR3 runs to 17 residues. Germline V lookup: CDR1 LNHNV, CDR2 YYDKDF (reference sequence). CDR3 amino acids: CATSRDPSSGPTDTQYF. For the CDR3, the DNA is TGTGCCACCAGCAGAGATCCGTCGAGCGGGCCCACAGATACGCAGTATTTT.

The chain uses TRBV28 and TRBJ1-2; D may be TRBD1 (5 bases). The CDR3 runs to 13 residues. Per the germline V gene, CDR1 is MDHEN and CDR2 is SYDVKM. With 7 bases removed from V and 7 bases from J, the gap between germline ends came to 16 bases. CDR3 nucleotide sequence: TGTGCCAGCACCACCGGAGGGGTCCGTGGCTACACCTTC. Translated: CASTTGGVRGYTF.

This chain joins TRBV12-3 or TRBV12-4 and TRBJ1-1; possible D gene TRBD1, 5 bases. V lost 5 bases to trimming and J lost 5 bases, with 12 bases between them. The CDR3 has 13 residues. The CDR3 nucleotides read TGTGCCAGCAGTCAACAAGGGGTGACTGAAGCTTTCTTT. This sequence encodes CASSQQGVTEAFF.